The clone carrying this TCR beta chain was observed a few times. The ends were cut back, 3 bases at V and 3 bases at J, with 9 bases in the middle. Germline values: CDR1 MNHEY, CDR2 SMNVEV (reference sequence). The CDR3 totals 14 residues. RNA extraction and reverse transcription yielded cDNA as sequencing template. Assay: immunoSEQ multiplex PCR; the TCRdb copy retains only in-frame clones and omits some. The sample shows about 220,000 clones, around 57% of them seen only once. This sample was included in a study of CD8+ T cells in alopecia areata. Treatment indicated: oral pan-JAK inhibitor, 5-10 mg twice daily.

This TCR derives from a human donor with alopecia areata. The sample consisted of CD4+ T cells sorted from blood, taken at week 4, from a patient treated with tofacitinib. The J gene is TRBJ2-1, the V gene TRBV27; D possibly corresponds to TRBD2 (5 bases). CDR3 region: CASSFLRDYNEQFF. The DNA for the CDR3 is TGTGCCAGCAGTTTCCTCCGGGACTACAATGAGCAGTTCTTC.